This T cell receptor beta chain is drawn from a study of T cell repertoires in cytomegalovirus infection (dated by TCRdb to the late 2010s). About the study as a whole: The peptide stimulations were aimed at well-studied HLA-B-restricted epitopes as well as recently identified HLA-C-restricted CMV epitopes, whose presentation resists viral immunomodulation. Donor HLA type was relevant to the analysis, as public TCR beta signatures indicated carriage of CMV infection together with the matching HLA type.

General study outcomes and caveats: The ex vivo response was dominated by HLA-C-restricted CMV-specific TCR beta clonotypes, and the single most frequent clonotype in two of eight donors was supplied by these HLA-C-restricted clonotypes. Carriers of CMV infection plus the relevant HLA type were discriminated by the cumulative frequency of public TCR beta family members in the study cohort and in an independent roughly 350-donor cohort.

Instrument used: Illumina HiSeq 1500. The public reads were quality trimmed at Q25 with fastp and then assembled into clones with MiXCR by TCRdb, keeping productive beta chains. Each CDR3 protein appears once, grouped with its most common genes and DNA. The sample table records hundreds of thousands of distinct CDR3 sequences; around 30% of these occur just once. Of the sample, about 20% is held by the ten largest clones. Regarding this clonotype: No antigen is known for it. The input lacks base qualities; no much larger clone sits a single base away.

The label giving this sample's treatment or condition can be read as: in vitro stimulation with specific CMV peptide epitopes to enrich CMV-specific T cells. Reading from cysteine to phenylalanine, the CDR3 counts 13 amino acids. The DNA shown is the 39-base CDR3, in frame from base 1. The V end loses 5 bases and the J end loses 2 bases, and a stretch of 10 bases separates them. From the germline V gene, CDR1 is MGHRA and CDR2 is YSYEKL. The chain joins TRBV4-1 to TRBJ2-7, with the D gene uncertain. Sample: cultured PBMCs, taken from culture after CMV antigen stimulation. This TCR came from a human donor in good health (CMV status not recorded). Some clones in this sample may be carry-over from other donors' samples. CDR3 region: CASSVSSAYEQYF. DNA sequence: TGCGCCAGCAGCGTCTCCAGTGCCTACGAGCAGTACTTC.